The clone carrying this T cell receptor (beta chain) was observed a handful of times. Time point specified: pretreatment peripheral blood. This entry belongs to a study of PD-L1 blockade in urothelial cancer. Only in-frame clones appear in the TCRdb table, and some are missing; sequencing was by immunoSEQ multiplex PCR. The table shows about 85,000 clones, with more than 70% occurring only once. The CDR3 is made up of 18 amino acids. The germline V gene has CDR1 SGDLS and CDR2 YYNGEE. Trimming took 4 bases from V and 3 from J; bases not matched to a gene: 7. Sequenced here: PBMCs, sampled around atezolizumab (anti-PD-L1) treatment. The TCR originated in a man aged 55 to 70 with urothelial cancer. This chain links TRBV9 with TRBJ2-2; TRBD2 matches at 15 bases. The CDR3 DNA follows: TGTGCCAGCAGCAAGGGACTAGCGGGAGGTTTGGACACCGGGGAGCTGTTTTTT. This encodes CASSKGLAGGLDTGELFF.